Following are 15 T cell receptor beta chains from one sample sequenced in a study of blood T cells in healthy people across ages. The use of a sample-barcoded 5' primer and a J-beta primer mix characterized a second PCR of about 7 to 12 cycles. A single record per CDR3 protein comes from TCRdb applying MiXCR to the 5' RACE reads. The table has some 640,000 distinct CDR3 sequences, over 45% seen once; the top ten hold under 35%. Material for sequencing was blood. These receptor sequences come from a woman aged 60-75 years in good health.

The chain combines TRBV5-1 with TRBJ2-1; TRBD2 matches at 10 bases. The CDR3 runs 14 residues. From germline, CDR1 is SGHRS and CDR2 YFSETQ. Unmatched junction bases numbered 4, after V lost 4 bases and J lost 6 bases. This CDR3 reads CASSLLAGPNEQFF. CDR3 sequence (DNA): TGCGCCAGCAGCCTACTAGCGGGACCCAATGAGCAGTTCTTC.

This clonotype was detected only a few times. The chain carries TRBV5-5 and TRBJ1-1; D gene ambiguous. This CDR3 spans 14 amino acids. The germline V gene has CDR1 SGHKS and CDR2 YYEKEE (reference sequence). The V end was cut by 4 bases, the J end by 4 bases, with 14 bases between. The CDR3 sequence is CASSLWEPLTEAFF. The CDR3 DNA follows: TGTGCCAGCAGCCTTTGGGAACCGCTCACTGAAGCTTTCTTT.

J is TRBJ2-4 and V is TRBV15; D may correspond to TRBD1 or TRBD2 (6 bases each). V shed 6 bases and J shed 9 bases, with 15 bases lying between them. Per germline, CDR1 LNHNV and CDR2 YYDKDF (reference sequence). The CDR3 spans 13 residues. In DNA form, the CDR3 reads TGTGCCACCAGTCCCAAACAGGGAGGCATTCAGTACTTC. It translates to CATSPKQGGIQYF. Full variable domain (missing parts from reference TRBV15 and TRBJ2-4): DAMVIQNPRYQVTQFGKPVTLSCSQTLNHNVMYWYQQKSSQAPKLLFHYYDKDFNNEADTPDNFQSRRPNTSFCFLDIRSPGLGDTAMYLCATSPKQGGIQYFGAGTRLSVL.

As concerns this clonotype: A clone one base away is much larger, so this may be a read error. The V and J genes are TRBV2 and TRBJ2-1; D remains unclear. The CDR3 extends over 11 amino acids. CDR1 is SNHLY, CDR2 FYNNEI, per germline. CDR3 protein: CTSSSVHEQFF. The CDR3 DNA reads as TGTACCAGCAGCTCCGTGCATGAGCAGTTCTTC. Using reference TRBV2 and TRBJ2-1 for the parts outside the CDR3, the full variable domain is EPEVTQTPSHQVTQMGQEVILRCVPISNHLYFYWYRQILGQKVEFLVSFYNNEISEKSEIFDDQFSVERPDGSNFTLKIRSTKLEDSAMYFCTSSSVHEQFFGPGTRLTVL.

The chain joins TRBV20-1 to TRBJ2-7; TRBD1 matches at 10 bases. Germline V gene sequence: CDR1 DFQATT, CDR2 SNEGSKA (reference sequence). The CDR3 loop spans 18 amino acids. With V trimmed by 3 bases and J by 4 bases, 18 bases remained unmatched. The CDR3 DNA reads as TGCAGTGCTAGGACTTTAGGGACAGGGGATTTAGCGCCGTACGAGCAGTACTTC. Its protein product is CSARTLGTGDLAPYEQYF.

This clonotype was counted only a few times. The V call is TRBV20-1, the J call TRBJ2-7; TRBD2 matches 9 bases. The CDR3 extends over 15 amino acids. Trimming cost V 0 bases and J 3 bases; bases outside gene matches: 6. Germline V CDR1 and CDR2: DFQATT, SNEGSKA (reference sequence). The CDR3 sequence is CSARDQSGRNYEQYF. For the CDR3, the DNA is TGCAGTGCTAGAGATCAGAGCGGGAGGAACTACGAGCAGTACTTC.

Concerning this clonotype: A much larger clone lies a single base off, so this may be a read error. This chain uses TRBV28 with TRBJ1-2; D is ambiguous. The CDR3 extends over 13 amino acids. Germline V CDR1 and CDR2: MDHEN, SYDVKM. The ends were cut back, 7 bases at V and 7 bases at J, with 16 bases in the middle. The CDR3 region has the DNA TGTGCCAGCACCCGGACCATGGCTACTGGCTACACCTTC. As protein: CASTRTMATGYTF.

CDR3 DNA: TGCAGCGTTGAATGGGGGTTCTTC. This translates into CSVEWGFF. This chain links TRBV29-1 with TRBJ2-1; D is undetermined. Germline CDR1 is SQVTM and CDR2 is ANQGSEA. The CDR3 is 8 residues long. Deletions cut 2 bases from V and 15 bases from J, with 5 bases between.

The chain uses TRBV14 and TRBJ1-2, with D hard to call. The CDR3 totals 16 residues. The germline CDR1 and CDR2 sequences are SGHDN and FVKESK. Trimming removed 2 bases from V and 4 bases from J, with 17 bases in between. The CDR3 DNA reads as TGTGCCAGCAGCCAATCGGGAGGCGGAAGGTTCTATGGCTACACCTTC. It specifies CASSQSGGGRFYGYTF.

The sample holds a few counts of this clonotype. V gene TRBV7-3 combines with J gene TRBJ2-1; 9 bases match TRBD2. Germline V gene lookup returns CDR1 SGHTA and CDR2 FQGTGA. The V segment lost 5 bases and the J segment 9 bases; nucleotides outside the gene matches: 11. This CDR3 contains 15 residues. CDR3: CASSMGLADGGEQFF. CDR3 DNA sequence: TGTGCCAGCAGCATGGGACTAGCTGACGGGGGTGAGCAGTTCTTC.

As regards this clonotype: Compared with germline, one end of the junction differs, possibly owing to a read error. The chain is built from TRBV6-2 or TRBV6-3 and TRBJ1-3; no clear D gene. CDR3 length equals 16 residues. CDR1 is MNHEY, CDR2 SVGEGT, per germline. CDR3 nucleotide sequence: TGTGCCAGCAGTTACTCGGCCCTCCGCCGCGGAAACACCAAATATTTT. It yields the protein CASSYSALRRGNTKYF.

The chain couples TRBV7-3 to TRBJ2-5, with a weak D call TRBD1 (6 bases). The DNA end is more similar to TRBJ2-7, so the J call may be wrong. CDR3 size: 14 residues. The germline V gene has CDR1 SGHTA and CDR2 FQGTGA. CDR3 sequence reads: CASSSLGQIYEQYF. As DNA, the CDR3 is TGTGCCAGCAGCTCCCTCGGACAGATCTACGAGCAGTACTTC.

The rearrangement joins TRBV11-2 to TRBJ2-5; the match to TRBD1 covers 7 bases. CDR3 length: 16 residues. CDR1 and CDR2 from the germline V gene are SGHAT and FQNNGV. The trim removed 0 bases at V and 0 bases at J, leaving 4 bases unmatched. In DNA, the CDR3 is TGTGCCAGCAGCTTAGAGGGACAGTGGTACCAAGAGACCCAGTACTTC. This sequence encodes CASSLEGQWYQETQYF.

There are many counts of this clonotype. The chain employs TRBV7-2 and TRBJ1-6; D not resolved. Germline V CDR1 and CDR2: SGHTA, FQGNSA. The CDR3 length is 15 residues. The V end lost 1 base, the J end lost 10 bases, and 14 bases lay between the germline ends. The DNA for the CDR3 is TGTGCCAGCAGCTTAGGTCGGGCGCCGCGATCACCCCTCCACTTT. The encoded protein is CASSLGRAPRSPLHF.

This clonotype has just a few counts. V is TRBV28 and J is TRBJ2-5, with no clear D. This CDR3 has 14 residues. With 6 bases removed from V and 0 bases from J, the gap between germline ends came to 11 bases. From germline, CDR1 is MDHEN and CDR2 SYDVKM. This CDR3 is CASSRGRNQETQYF. CDR3 DNA: TGTGCCAGCAGCCGCGGACGGAACCAAGAGACCCAGTACTTC.